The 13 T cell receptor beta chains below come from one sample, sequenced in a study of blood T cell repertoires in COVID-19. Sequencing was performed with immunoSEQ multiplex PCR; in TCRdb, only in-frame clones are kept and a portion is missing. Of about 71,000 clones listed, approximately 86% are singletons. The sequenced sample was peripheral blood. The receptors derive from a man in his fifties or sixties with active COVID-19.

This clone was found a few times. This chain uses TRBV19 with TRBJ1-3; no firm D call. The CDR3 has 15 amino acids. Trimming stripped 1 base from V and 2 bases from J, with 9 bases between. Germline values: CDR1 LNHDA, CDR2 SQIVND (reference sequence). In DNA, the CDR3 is TGTGCCAGTAGTATAGCCTTATCCGCTGGAAACACCATATATTTT. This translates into CASSIALSAGNTIYF.

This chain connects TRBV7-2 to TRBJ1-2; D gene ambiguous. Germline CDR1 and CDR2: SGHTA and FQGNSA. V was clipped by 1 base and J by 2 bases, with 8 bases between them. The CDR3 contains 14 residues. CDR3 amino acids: CASSLVTENYGYTF. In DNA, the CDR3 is TGTGCCAGCAGCTTAGTGACGGAGAACTATGGCTACACCTTC.

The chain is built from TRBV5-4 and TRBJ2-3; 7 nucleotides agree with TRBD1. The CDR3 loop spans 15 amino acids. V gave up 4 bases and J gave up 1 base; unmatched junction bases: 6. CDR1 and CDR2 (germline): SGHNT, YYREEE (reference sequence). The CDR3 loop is CASSEDRARTDTQYF. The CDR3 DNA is TGTGCCAGCAGCGAAGACAGGGCCCGCACAGATACGCAGTATTTT. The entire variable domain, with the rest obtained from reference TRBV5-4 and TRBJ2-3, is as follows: ETGVTQSPTHLIKTRGQQVTLRCSSQSGHNTVSWYQQALGQGPQFIFQYYREEENGRGNFPPRFSGLQFPNYSSELNVNALELDDSALYLCASSEDRARTDTQYFGPGTRLTVL.

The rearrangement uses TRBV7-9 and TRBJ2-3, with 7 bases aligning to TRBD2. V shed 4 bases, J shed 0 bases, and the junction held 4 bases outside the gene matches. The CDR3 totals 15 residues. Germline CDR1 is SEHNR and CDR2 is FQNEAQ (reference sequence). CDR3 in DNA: TGTGCCAGCAGCTCCCGGGACTATAGCACAGATACGCAGTATTTT. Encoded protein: CASSSRDYSTDTQYF.

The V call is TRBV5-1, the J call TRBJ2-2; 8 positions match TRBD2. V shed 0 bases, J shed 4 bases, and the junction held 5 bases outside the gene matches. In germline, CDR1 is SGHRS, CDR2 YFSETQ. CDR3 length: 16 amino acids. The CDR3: CASSLGTSSSTGELFF. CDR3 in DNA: TGCGCCAGCAGCTTGGGGACTAGCAGTTCCACCGGGGAGCTGTTTTTT.

For the CDR3, the DNA is TGTGCCAGCGGAGCCGGGACAGGGGACACTGAAGCTTTCTTT. This translates into CASGAGTGDTEAFF. This chain connects TRBV28 to TRBJ1-1; TRBD1 matches at 10 bases. The CDR3 covers 14 residues. Germline V gene data show CDR1 as MDHEN and CDR2 as SYDVKM. V lost 8 bases, J lost 3 bases, and 6 bases stayed unmatched.

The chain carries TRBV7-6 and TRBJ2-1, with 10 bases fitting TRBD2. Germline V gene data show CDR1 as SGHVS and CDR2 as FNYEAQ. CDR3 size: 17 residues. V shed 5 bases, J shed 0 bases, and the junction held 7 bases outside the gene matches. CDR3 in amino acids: CASSPTGLAASYNEQFF. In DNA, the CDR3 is TGTGCCAGCAGCCCTACCGGACTAGCGGCCTCCTACAATGAGCAGTTCTTC.

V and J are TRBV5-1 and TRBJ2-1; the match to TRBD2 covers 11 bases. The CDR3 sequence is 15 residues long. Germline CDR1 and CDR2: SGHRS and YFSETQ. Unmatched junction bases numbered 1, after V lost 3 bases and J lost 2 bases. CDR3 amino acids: CASSSLAGAYNEQFF. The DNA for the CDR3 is TGCGCCAGCAGCTCACTAGCGGGAGCCTACAATGAGCAGTTCTTC.

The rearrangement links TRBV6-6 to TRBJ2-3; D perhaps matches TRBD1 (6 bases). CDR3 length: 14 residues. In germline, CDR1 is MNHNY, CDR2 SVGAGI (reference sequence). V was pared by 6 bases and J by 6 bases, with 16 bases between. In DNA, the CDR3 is TGTGCCAGCAGCCTGGGACACCCTGGGGATACGCAGTATTTT. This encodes CASSLGHPGDTQYF.

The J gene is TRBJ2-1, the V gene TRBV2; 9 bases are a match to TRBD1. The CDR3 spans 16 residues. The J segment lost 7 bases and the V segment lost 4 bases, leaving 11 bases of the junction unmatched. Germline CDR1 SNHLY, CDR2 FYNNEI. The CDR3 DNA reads TGTGCCAGCAGTGGACCCGGGACAGGGATCTCGAATGAGCAGTTCTTC. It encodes CASSGPGTGISNEQFF.

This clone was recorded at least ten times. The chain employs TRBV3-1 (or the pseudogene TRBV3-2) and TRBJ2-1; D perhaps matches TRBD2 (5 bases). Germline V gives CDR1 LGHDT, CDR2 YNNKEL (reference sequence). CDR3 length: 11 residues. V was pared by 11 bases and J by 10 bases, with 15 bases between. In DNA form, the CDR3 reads TGTGCCTCCGTCCGAGGGCGCGAGCAGTTCTTC. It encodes CASVRGREQFF.

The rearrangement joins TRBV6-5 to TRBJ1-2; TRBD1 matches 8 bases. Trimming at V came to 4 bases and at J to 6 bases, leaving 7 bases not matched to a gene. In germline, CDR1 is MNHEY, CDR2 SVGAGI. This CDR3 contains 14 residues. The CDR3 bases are TGTGCCAGCAGTTCGGACAGGGCGGTCAATGGCTACACCTTC. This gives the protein CASSSDRAVNGYTF.

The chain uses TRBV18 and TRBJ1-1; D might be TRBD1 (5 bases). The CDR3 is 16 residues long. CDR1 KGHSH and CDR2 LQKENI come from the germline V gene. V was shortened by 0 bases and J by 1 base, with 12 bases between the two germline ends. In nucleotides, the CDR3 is TGTGCCAGCTCACCACCCAGTCGGGGGACGAACACTGAAGCTTTCTTT. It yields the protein CASSPPSRGTNTEAFF.